The rows below give T cell receptor beta chains drawn from one sample of a study of blood T cell repertoires in COVID-19. Only in-frame clones appear in the TCRdb table, and some are missing; sequencing was by immunoSEQ multiplex PCR. Seen here are roughly 200,000 clones, about 88% observed once, and the top ten hold over 2%. The material sequenced was PBMCs or T cells enriched from blood (not recorded which). The receptors stem from a woman in her thirties or forties with acute COVID-19. Each CDR3 is given with its conserved first and last residue. The D gene is left open where the match is weak. Size is stated for part of the rows, as once, few or many counts, or as a class when the clone is expanded.

len,j_gene,v_gene,d_gene,abundance,CDR3aa,CDR3nt
20,TRBJ1-2,TRBV6-1,-,-,CASSDPRGWTAENNNYGYTF,TGTGCCAGCAGTGACCCCCGGGGGTGGACCGCCGAGAACAATAACTATGGCTACACCTTC
12,TRBJ2-5,TRBV18,-,-,CASSPQGETQYF,TGTGCCAGCTCACCCCAGGGAGAGACCCAGTACTTC
14,TRBJ1-1,TRBV2,TRBD1,-,CASSGQGAITEAFF,TGTGCCAGCAGTGGACAGGGGGCGATCACTGAAGCTTTCTTT
12,TRBJ2-5,TRBV18,-,-,CASSATGETQYF,TGTGCCAGCTCCGCCACCGGAGAGACCCAGTACTTC
16,TRBJ1-3,TRBV5-1,-,-,CASSLAGTNSGNTIYF,TGCGCCAGCAGCTTGGCGGGGACAAACTCTGGAAACACCATATATTTT
17,TRBJ1-6,TRBV5-1,-,-,CASSLTVGDIYNSPLHF,TGCGCCAGCAGCTTGACGGTCGGGGACATTTATAATTCACCCCTCCACTTT
15,TRBJ1-5,TRBV2,TRBD1,-,CASSADRGPNQPQHF,TGTGCCAGCAGCGCGGACAGGGGTCCCAATCAGCCCCAGCATTTT
15,TRBJ2-7,TRBV11-1,-,-,CASSLGGRMTYEQYF,TGTGCCAGCAGCCTAGGGGGGCGCATGACCTACGAGCAGTACTTC
12,TRBJ2-1,TRBV10-3,TRBD1,-,CAIRGDSYEQFF,TGTGCCATCAGGGGGGACAGTTATGAGCAGTTCTTC
14,TRBJ1-5,TRBV9,-,-,CASSPGTINQPQHF,TGTGCCAGCAGCCCAGGGACAATAAATCAGCCCCAGCATTTT
13,TRBJ1-2,TRBV6-5,TRBD1,-,CATKNRGNYGYTF,TGTGCCACCAAAAACAGGGGAAACTATGGCTACACCTTC
13,TRBJ1-5,TRBV6-5,-,-,CASSYREDQPQHF,TGTGCCAGCAGTTACAGGGAGGATCAGCCCCAGCATTTT
17,TRBJ1-4,TRBV19,-,once,CASSPNRERTTNEKLFF,TGTGCCAGTAGTCCAAACAGGGAGAGGACAACTAATGAAAAACTGTTTTTT
15,TRBJ2-7,TRBV5-4,TRBD2,-,CASSTKAGNSYEQYF,TGTGCCAGCAGCACAAAAGCGGGGAACTCCTACGAGCAGTACTTC
14,TRBJ2-5,TRBV27,-,-,CASSSLGASETQYF,TGTGCCAGCAGTTCTTTGGGGGCCTCAGAGACCCAGTACTTC
13,TRBJ1-3,TRBV12-3/TRBV12-4,-,-,CASLPRSSNTIYF,TGTGCCTCCCTTCCCAGGTCGTCAAACACCATATATTTT
14,TRBJ2-4,TRBV25-1,TRBD1,-,CASSEFDRVDIQYF,TGTGCCAGCAGTGAATTCGACAGGGTTGACATTCAGTACTTC
13,TRBJ1-1,TRBV9,-,-,CASSVDINTEAFF,TGTGCCAGCAGCGTAGACATTAACACTGAAGCTTTCTTT
13,TRBJ2-7,TRBV7-2,-,once,CASSLEGAYEQYF,TGTGCCAGCAGCTTAGAGGGGGCCTACGAGCAGTACTTC
18,TRBJ2-3,TRBV19,TRBD2,-,CASSIGGGFAQNTDTQYF,TGTGCCAGTAGTATAGGGGGGGGGTTTGCACAGAACACAGATACGCAGTATTTT
17,TRBJ2-5,TRBV27,-,few,CASSPLGLGGRRETQYF,TGTGCCAGCAGTCCCCTCGGGTTGGGGGGGCGCAGGGAGACCCAGTACTTC
15,TRBJ1-2,TRBV6-6,-,-,CASSYPKVAGEGYTF,TGTGCCAGCAGTTACCCGAAGGTTGCGGGAGAGGGCTACACCTTC
18,TRBJ2-3,TRBV15,TRBD2,-,CATSRELAGGPSTDTQYF,TGTGCCACCAGCAGAGAACTAGCGGGGGGCCCTAGCACAGATACGCAGTATTTT
15,TRBJ1-2,TRBV19,-,-,CASSPPLGGNYGYTF,TGTGCCAGTAGTCCTCCCCTAGGGGGTAACTATGGCTACACCTTC
13,TRBJ1-5,TRBV6-1,-,-,CASSPGSNQPQHF,TGTGCCAGCAGCCCAGGGAGCAATCAGCCCCAGCATTTT
16,TRBJ2-6,TRBV10-2,-,-,CASSSASGSGANVLTF,TGCGCCAGCAGCTCAGCATCAGGGTCTGGGGCCAACGTCCTGACTTTC
13,TRBJ2-7,TRBV27,TRBD2,-,CASSWIREGEQYF,TGTGCCAGCAGTTGGATCAGGGAGGGCGAGCAGTACTTC
16,TRBJ2-2,TRBV6-5,-,-,CASSFMDDYEFGELFF,TGTGCCAGCAGTTTCATGGACGACTACGAGTTCGGGGAGCTGTTTTTT
13,TRBJ1-2,TRBV5-1,-,-,CASSFDSLYGYTF,TGCGCCAGCAGCTTCGATAGCCTCTATGGCTACACCTTC
15,TRBJ1-5,TRBV6-2/TRBV6-3,TRBD1,-,CASSKGQYSNQPQHF,TGTGCCAGCAGCAAGGGACAGTATAGCAATCAGCCCCAGCATTTT
14,TRBJ1-5,TRBV28,TRBD1,-,CASSRQGEGQPQHF,TGTGCCAGCAGTAGACAGGGGGAGGGTCAGCCCCAGCATTTT
15,TRBJ2-1,TRBV3-1/TRBV3-2,-,-,CASSHVRGSYNEQFF,TGTGCCAGCAGCCACGTTCGGGGCTCCTACAATGAGCAGTTCTTC
17,TRBJ2-2,TRBV5-4,TRBD2,-,CASSLPGLAGGTGELFF,TGTGCCAGCAGCTTACCCGGACTAGCGGGAGGAACCGGGGAGCTGTTTTTT
15,TRBJ1-5,TRBV7-8,TRBD1,-,CASSPGTGDNQPQHF,TGTGCCAGCAGCCCAGGGACAGGGGATAATCAGCCCCAGCATTTT
13,TRBJ2-5,TRBV30,-,-,CAWSGTGKETQYF,TGTGCCTGGAGTGGTACAGGCAAAGAGACCCAGTACTTC
16,TRBJ1-2,TRBV29-1,TRBD1,-,CSAAGRDSRSNYGYTF,TGCAGCGCCGCCGGACGGGACAGCCGCTCTAACTATGGCTACACCTTC
20,TRBJ2-3,TRBV5-1,TRBD2,-,CASSLFARGLAGPSGDTQYF,TGCGCCAGCAGCTTGTTTGCCCGCGGACTAGCGGGTCCCTCGGGGGATACGCAGTATTTT
17,TRBJ2-1,TRBV19,TRBD2,once,CASSNPASGGKGNEQFF,TGTGCCAGTAGTAACCCAGCTAGCGGGGGAAAGGGCAATGAGCAGTTCTTC
19,TRBJ2-2,TRBV2,TRBD2,-,CASSARGLAGAQRTGELFF,TGTGCCAGCAGCGCCCGAGGACTAGCGGGGGCCCAAAGGACCGGGGAGCTGTTTTTT
14,TRBJ1-1,TRBV15,-,-,CATRTGTMGTEAFF,TGTGCCACCAGGACCGGGACAATGGGGACTGAAGCTTTCTTT
12,TRBJ2-7,TRBV2,-,-,CASRTSSYEQYF,TGTGCCAGCAGGACATCTTCCTACGAGCAGTACTTC
14,TRBJ1-1,TRBV19,-,-,CASNIRFGDTEAFF,TGTGCCAGTAATATCCGGTTCGGGGACACTGAAGCTTTCTTT
15,TRBJ1-6,TRBV19,-,-,CASSDVEGINSPLHF,TGTGCCAGTAGCGACGTGGAGGGGATTAATTCACCCCTCCACTTT
14,TRBJ1-2,TRBV10-3,TRBD1,-,CAIADRVRTDGYTF,TGTGCCATCGCCGACAGGGTTAGAACGGATGGCTACACCTTC
15,TRBJ2-7,TRBV6-5,-,-,CASSPTGSSSYEQYF,TGTGCCAGCAGCCCGACCGGGTCGAGCTCCTACGAGCAGTACTTC
14,TRBJ2-5,TRBV25-1,-,-,CASSDYGYQETQYF,TGTGCCAGCAGTGATTACGGGTACCAAGAGACCCAGTACTTC
14,TRBJ1-2,TRBV19,TRBD1,-,CASSAGTGPEGYTF,TGTGCCAGTAGTGCAGGGACAGGCCCGGAGGGCTACACCTTC
15,TRBJ1-1,TRBV4-1,-,-,CASSQGKQVNTEAFF,TGCGCCAGCAGCCAAGGGAAACAGGTGAACACTGAAGCTTTCTTT
16,TRBJ2-2,TRBV3-1/TRBV3-2,-,-,CASSPRGGSNTGELFF,TGTGCCAGCAGCCCGAGGGGGGGTTCGAACACCGGGGAGCTGTTTTTT
15,TRBJ2-7,TRBV5-1,TRBD1,-,CASSFIPGQDYEQYF,TGCGCCAGCAGCTTCATCCCGGGACAGGACTACGAGCAGTACTTC
15,TRBJ2-3,TRBV19,TRBD2,-,CASLLTSVSTDTQYF,TGTGCCAGTCTACTCACTAGCGTTTCCACAGATACGCAGTATTTT
15,TRBJ1-1,TRBV9,TRBD1,-,CASSVGDRVTTEAFF,TGTGCCAGCAGCGTAGGGGACAGGGTGACCACTGAAGCTTTCTTT
14,TRBJ2-7,TRBV2,TRBD1,-,CASKDRGVNYEQYF,TGTGCCAGCAAAGACAGGGGAGTTAACTACGAGCAGTACTTC
16,TRBJ2-5,TRBV9,TRBD2,-,CASSVASGRAGETQYF,TGTGCCAGCAGCGTAGCTAGCGGGAGGGCCGGAGAGACCCAGTACTTC
14,TRBJ2-3,TRBV7-6,TRBD2,-,CASSSGAGGPKQYF,TGTGCCAGCAGCTCTGGCGCGGGAGGGCCGAAGCAGTATTTT
16,TRBJ2-7,TRBV4-1,-,many,CASSRREDTSIYEQYF,TGCGCCAGCAGCCGGAGGGAAGACACCTCTATTTACGAGCAGTACTTC
15,TRBJ1-6,TRBV4-1,TRBD1,-,CASSQTGLTFSPLHF,TGCGCCAGCAGCCAGACAGGGTTAACCTTTTCACCCCTCCACTTT
16,TRBJ2-3,TRBV4-1,-,-,CASSPLVGTSTDTQYF,TGCGCCAGCAGCCCCTTGGTTGGGACTAGCACAGATACGCAGTATTTT
14,TRBJ1-2,TRBV7-2,TRBD1,-,CASSSLGDSYGYTF,TGTGCCAGCAGCTCCTTGGGGGACAGCTATGGCTACACCTTC